This TCR beta chain was sequenced during a study of cytomegalovirus exposure and HLA in healthy donors. Researchers ran the PCR with 60 Vbeta and 13 Jbeta primers. Assay: immunoSEQ multiplex PCR; the TCRdb copy retains only in-frame clones and omits some. The data contain 150,000 to 200,000 clones, about 80% of them seen just once; the ten biggest clones take up about 1.9%. V was trimmed by 6 bases and J by 2 bases, leaving 10 bases between them. Germline V gene lookup returns CDR1 SGHTA and CDR2 FQGNSA. This CDR3 spans 13 amino acids. The J gene is TRBJ1-2, the V gene TRBV7-2; maybe TRBD1 (6 bases). This sequence was found in a woman aged 25 to 39 in good health and CMV-seropositive. Sequenced material: PBMCs. The CDR3 spells CASRRQDNYGYTF. The CDR3 DNA reads TGTGCCAGCAGAAGACAGGACAACTATGGCTACACCTTC.